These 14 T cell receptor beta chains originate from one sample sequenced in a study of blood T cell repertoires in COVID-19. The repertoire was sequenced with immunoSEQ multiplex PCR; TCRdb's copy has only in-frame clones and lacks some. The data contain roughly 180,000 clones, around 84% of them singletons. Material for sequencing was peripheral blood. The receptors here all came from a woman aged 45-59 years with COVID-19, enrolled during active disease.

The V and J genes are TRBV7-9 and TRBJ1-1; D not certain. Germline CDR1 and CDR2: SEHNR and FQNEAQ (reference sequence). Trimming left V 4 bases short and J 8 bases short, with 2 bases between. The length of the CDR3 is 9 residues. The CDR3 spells CASSSEAFF. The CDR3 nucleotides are TGTGCCAGCAGCTCAGAAGCTTTCTTT. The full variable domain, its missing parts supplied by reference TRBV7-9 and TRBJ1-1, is DTGVSQNPRHKITKRGQNVTFRCDPISEHNRLYWYRQTLGQGPEFLTYFQNEAQLEKSRLLSDRFSAERPKGSFSTLEIQRTEQGDSAMYLCASSSEAFFGQGTRLTVV.

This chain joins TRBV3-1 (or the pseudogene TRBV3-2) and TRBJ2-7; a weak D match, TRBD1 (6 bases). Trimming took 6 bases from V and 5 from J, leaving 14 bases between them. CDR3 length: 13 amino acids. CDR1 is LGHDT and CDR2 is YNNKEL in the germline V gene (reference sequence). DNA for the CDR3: TGTGCCAGCAGAATGGCAGGGGTCAACGAGCAGTACTTC. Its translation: CASRMAGVNEQYF.

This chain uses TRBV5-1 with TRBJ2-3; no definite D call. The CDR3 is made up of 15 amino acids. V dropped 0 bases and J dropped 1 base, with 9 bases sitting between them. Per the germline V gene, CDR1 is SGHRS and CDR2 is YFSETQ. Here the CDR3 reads CASSLAQARTDTQYF. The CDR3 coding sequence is TGCGCCAGCAGCTTGGCGCAGGCTCGCACAGATACGCAGTATTTT.

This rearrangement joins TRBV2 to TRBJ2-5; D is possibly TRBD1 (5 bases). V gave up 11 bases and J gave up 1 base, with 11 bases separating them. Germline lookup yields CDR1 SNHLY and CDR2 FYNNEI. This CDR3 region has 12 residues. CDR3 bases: TGTGCCGGACAACTGATCCAAGAGACCCAGTACTTC. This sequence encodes CAGQLIQETQYF.

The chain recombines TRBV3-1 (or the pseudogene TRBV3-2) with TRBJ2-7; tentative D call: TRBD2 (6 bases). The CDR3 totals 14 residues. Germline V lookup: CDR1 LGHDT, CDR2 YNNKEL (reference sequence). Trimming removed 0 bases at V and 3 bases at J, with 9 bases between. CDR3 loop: CASSQEWGGYEQYF. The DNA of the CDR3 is TGTGCCAGCAGCCAAGAGTGGGGAGGCTACGAGCAGTACTTC.

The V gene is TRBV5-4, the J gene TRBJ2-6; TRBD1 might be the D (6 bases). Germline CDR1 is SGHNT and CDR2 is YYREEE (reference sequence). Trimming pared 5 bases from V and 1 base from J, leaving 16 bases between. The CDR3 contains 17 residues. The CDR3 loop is CASSAGGLRSGANVLTF. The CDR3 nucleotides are TGTGCCAGCAGTGCTGGGGGCCTAAGATCTGGGGCCAACGTCCTGACTTTC.

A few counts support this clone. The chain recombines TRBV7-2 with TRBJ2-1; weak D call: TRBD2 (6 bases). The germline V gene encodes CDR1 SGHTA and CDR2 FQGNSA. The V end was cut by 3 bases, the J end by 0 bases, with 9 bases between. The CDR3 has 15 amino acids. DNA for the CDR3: TGTGCCAGCAGCTTCGGGGGAAACTCCTACAATGAGCAGTTCTTC. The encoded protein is CASSFGGNSYNEQFF. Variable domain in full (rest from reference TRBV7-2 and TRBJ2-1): GAGVSQSPSNKVTEKGKDVELRCDPISGHTALYWYRQSLGQGLEFLIYFQGNSAPDKSGLPSDRFSAERTGGSVSTLTIQRTQQEDSAVYLCASSFGGNSYNEQFFGPGTRLTVL.

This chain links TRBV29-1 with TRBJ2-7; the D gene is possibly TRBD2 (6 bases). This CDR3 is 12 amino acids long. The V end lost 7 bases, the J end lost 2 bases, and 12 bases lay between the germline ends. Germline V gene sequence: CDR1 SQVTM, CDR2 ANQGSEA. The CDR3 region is CSAGPGAYEQYF. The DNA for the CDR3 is TGCAGCGCAGGCCCGGGAGCCTACGAGCAGTACTTC.

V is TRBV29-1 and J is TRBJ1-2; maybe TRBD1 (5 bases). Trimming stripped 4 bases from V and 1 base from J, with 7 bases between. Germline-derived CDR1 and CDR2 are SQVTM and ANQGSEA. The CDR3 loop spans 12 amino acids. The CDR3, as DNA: TGCAGCGTTGTGACAGATAACTATGGCTACACCTTC. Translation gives CSVVTDNYGYTF. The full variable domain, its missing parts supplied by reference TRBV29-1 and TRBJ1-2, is SAVISQKPSRDICQRGTSLTIQCQVDSQVTMMFWYRQQPGQSLTLIATANQGSEATYESGFVIDKFPISRPNLTFSTLTVSNMSPEDSSIYLCSVVTDNYGYTFGSGTRLTVV.

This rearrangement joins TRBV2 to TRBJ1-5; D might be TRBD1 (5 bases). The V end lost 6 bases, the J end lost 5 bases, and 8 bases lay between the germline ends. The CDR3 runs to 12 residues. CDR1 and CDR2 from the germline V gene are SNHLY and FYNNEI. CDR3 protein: CASRTGDQPQHF. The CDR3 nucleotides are TGTGCCAGCAGAACAGGAGATCAGCCCCAGCATTTT.

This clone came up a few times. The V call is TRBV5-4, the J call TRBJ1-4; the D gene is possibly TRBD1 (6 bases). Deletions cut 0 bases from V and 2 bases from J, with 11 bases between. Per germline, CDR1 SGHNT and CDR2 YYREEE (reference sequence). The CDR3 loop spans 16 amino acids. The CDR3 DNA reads TGTGCCAGCAGCTTGGCCGGGGGGGCGACTAATGAAAAACTGTTTTTT. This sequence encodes CASSLAGGATNEKLFF.

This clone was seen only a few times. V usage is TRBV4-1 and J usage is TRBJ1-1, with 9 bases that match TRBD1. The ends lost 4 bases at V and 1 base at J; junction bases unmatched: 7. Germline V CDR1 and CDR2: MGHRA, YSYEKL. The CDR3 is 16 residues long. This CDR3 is CASSLGTGKGNTEAFF. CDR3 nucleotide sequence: TGCGCCAGCAGCCTCGGGACAGGGAAGGGGAACACTGAAGCTTTCTTT.

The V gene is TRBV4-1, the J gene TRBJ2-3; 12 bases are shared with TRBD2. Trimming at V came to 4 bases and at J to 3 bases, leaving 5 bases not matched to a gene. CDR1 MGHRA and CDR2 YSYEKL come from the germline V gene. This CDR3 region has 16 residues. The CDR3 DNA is TGCGCCAGCAGCCCCAAGACTAGCGGGGGAACAGATACGCAGTATTTT. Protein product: CASSPKTSGGTDTQYF.

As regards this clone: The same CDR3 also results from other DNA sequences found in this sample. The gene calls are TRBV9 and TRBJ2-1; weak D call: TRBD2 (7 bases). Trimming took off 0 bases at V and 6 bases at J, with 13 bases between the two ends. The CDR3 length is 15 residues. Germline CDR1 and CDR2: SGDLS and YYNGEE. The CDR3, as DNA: TGTGCCAGCAGCGTAGGTTCGGGGGGCCGCAATGAGCAGTTCTTC. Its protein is CASSVGSGGRNEQFF.